This is a list of T cell receptor beta chains from one sample in a study of blood T cell repertoires in COVID-19. This table comes from immunoSEQ multiplex PCR, and its TCRdb copy is limited to in-frame clones, with some not included. The sample consists of 260,000 or so clones, under 90% of them appearing once. Specimen: PBMCs or T cells enriched from blood (not recorded which). Every receptor here comes from a man aged 18 to 30 who had recovered from COVID-19. Both conserved end residues are part of each CDR3. The D gene is left open where the match is weak. Part of the rows lack a size; the others show once, few, many or a class for expanded clones.

V gene	CDR3 length	J gene	clone size	D gene	CDR3 DNA	CDR3 protein
TRBV5-1	15	TRBJ2-1	.	TRBD2	TGCGCCAGCAGCCCTTCTAGCGGGGGGCCTCGTGAGCAGTTCTTC	CASSPSSGGPREQFF
TRBV10-3	15	TRBJ2-7	.	.	TGTGCCATCAGTGAGGGCTCCAGCGGAGGCTACGAGCAGTACTTC	CAISEGSSGGYEQYF
TRBV5-1	15	TRBJ2-5	.	TRBD2	TGCGCCAGCAGCTTGGCCCTAGCGGGGAAAGAGACCCAGTACTTC	CASSLALAGKETQYF
TRBV6-1	16	TRBJ2-5	.	.	TGTGCCAGCAGTGAAAATTTTGGGCAGCTTGAAGAGACCCAGTACTTC	CASSENFGQLEETQYF
TRBV11-2	16	TRBJ2-7	.	TRBD2	TGTGCCAGCAGCTTAGGATTAGCGGGAGGGCCGGACGAGCAGTACTTC	CASSLGLAGGPDEQYF
TRBV7-9	13	TRBJ1-1	.	TRBD1	TGTGCCAGCAGGCAGGGGGAAGGGCCTGAAGCTTTCTTT	CASRQGEGPEAFF
TRBV2	15	TRBJ1-5	.	TRBD1	TGTGCCAGCAGTGAGCAGGGGGCGATGGGGCAGCCCCAGCATTTT	CASSEQGAMGQPQHF
TRBV30	14	TRBJ1-6	.	TRBD1	TGTGCCTGTGCAGGGGGCTCAGGTCAGGCACCCCTCCACTTT	CACAGGSGQAPLHF
TRBV6-5	12	TRBJ1-2	.	.	TGTGCCAGCAGAAGGGAGCGCTATGGCTACACCTTC	CASRRERYGYTF
TRBV11-2	15	TRBJ1-1	.	.	TGTGCCAGCAGCACCCACAGGGTCAGGAACACTGAAGCTTTCTTT	CASSTHRVRNTEAFF
TRBV4-1	17	TRBJ2-3	once	.	TGCGCCAGCAGCCATGGATTCCGTCAGGGGAAAGCAGATACGCAGTATTTT	CASSHGFRQGKADTQYF
TRBV5-1	18	TRBJ1-2	.	TRBD1	TGCGCCAGCAGCACCTTGACAGGGGGGTCAACTCGGGTCTATGGCTACACCTTC	CASSTLTGGSTRVYGYTF
TRBV19	14	TRBJ2-1	.	.	TGTGCCAGTAAATCAGCGGTAGCCTACAATGAGCAGTTCTTC	CASKSAVAYNEQFF
TRBV6-8	16	TRBJ1-5	.	.	TGTGCCAGCAGTTACTTCTTAAAGGAGGATGATCAGCCCCAGCATTTT	CASSYFLKEDDQPQHF
TRBV5-1	15	TRBJ2-1	.	.	TGCGCCAGCAGCCCTCAGGGGAGCTCCTACAATGAGCAGTTCTTC	CASSPQGSSYNEQFF
TRBV7-6	16	TRBJ2-1	.	TRBD2	TGTGCCAGCAGCTTAGGGACTAGCGGGATCTACAATGAGCAGTTCTTC	CASSLGTSGIYNEQFF
TRBV28	13	TRBJ1-2	.	TRBD1	TGTGCCAGCAGAATTGACAGGGACTATGGCTACACCTTC	CASRIDRDYGYTF
TRBV4-2	16	TRBJ2-5	.	.	TGTGCCAGCAGCCAATCCATTCTAGGAGACCAAGAGACCCAGTACTTC	CASSQSILGDQETQYF
TRBV28	14	TRBJ1-1	.	TRBD1	TGTGCCAGCGTCCAGGGACAGGGATTGGATAGGGCTTTCTTT	CASVQGQGLDRAFF
TRBV10-3	15	TRBJ2-7	.	TRBD2	TGTGCCATCAGTGAGTCCGAGGGGAGGGCCTACGAGCAGTACTTC	CAISESEGRAYEQYF
TRBV9	15	TRBJ2-5	.	.	TGTGCCAGCAGCGTAGGGGCTAGCTGGACGGAGACCCAGTACTTC	CASSVGASWTETQYF
TRBV19	15	TRBJ2-7	.	TRBD2	TGTGCCAGTAGTTCAGGACTAGCGGGAGTGTATGAGCAGTACTTC	CASSSGLAGVYEQYF
TRBV29-1	13	TRBJ2-7	.	TRBD2	TGCAGCGGCACTAGCGGTCCCTCCTACGAGCAGTACTTC	CSGTSGPSYEQYF
TRBV14	14	TRBJ2-7	.	.	TGTGCCAGCAGCCTTCATAGGAGGTACGGTGAGCAGTACTTC	CASSLHRRYGEQYF
TRBV3-1/TRBV3-2	17	TRBJ2-5	once	TRBD2	TGTGCCAGCAGCCCGACCATCCCCCGGACTAGCGGGGTCATCCAGTACTTC	CASSPTIPRTSGVIQYF
TRBV3-1/TRBV3-2	16	TRBJ2-1	few	TRBD2	TGTGCCAGCAGCTATCTGGCCGGGAGGTCCTACAATGAGCAGTTCTTC	CASSYLAGRSYNEQFF
TRBV11-2	14	TRBJ1-5	.	.	TGTGCCAGCAGCTTACGACGGGGGGATCAGCCCCAGCATTTT	CASSLRRGDQPQHF
TRBV13	13	TRBJ2-3	.	.	TGTGCCAGCAGCTTAGGTAGCCTGCTTTTGCAGTATTTT	CASSLGSLLLQYF
TRBV7-9	17	TRBJ2-3	.	TRBD2	TGTGCCAGCAGCCGCCACCTAGCGGGAGGGCCGCCAGATACGCAGTATTTT	CASSRHLAGGPPDTQYF
TRBV7-9	13	TRBJ2-1	.	.	TGTGCCAGCAGCCAAGGGTCAGGGCATGAGCAGTTCTTC	CASSQGSGHEQFF
TRBV2	14	TRBJ2-7	once	TRBD2	TGTGCCAGCAGTGACCTAGCGGGATTCTCCGAGCAGTACTTC	CASSDLAGFSEQYF
TRBV27	12	TRBJ1-1	.	.	TGTGCCAGCAGTACCCCGGGGACTGAAGCTTTCTTT	CASSTPGTEAFF
TRBV11-2	16	TRBJ2-2	.	TRBD2	TGTGCCAGCCGGACTCTAGCGGGAGGAATTCACGGGGAGCTGTTTTTT	CASRTLAGGIHGELFF
TRBV4-1	15	TRBJ2-7	once	.	TGCGCCAGCAGCCAAGGAGATCCCGCTGGCTACGAGCAGTACTTC	CASSQGDPAGYEQYF
TRBV7-2	22	TRBJ1-5	.	.	TGTGCCAGCAGCTTAGCCCCTATCCCCAGGGTTATTCCAACCTGGGGCAATCAGCCCCAGCATTTT	CASSLAPIPRVIPTWGNQPQHF
TRBV19	13	TRBJ1-1	.	.	TGTGCCACCTCCGCGGGGCTGAACACTGAAGCTTTCTTT	CATSAGLNTEAFF
TRBV21-1	13	TRBJ1-5	.	.	TGTGCCAGCAGCAACCAGGGTGGCCAGCCCCAGCATTTT	CASSNQGGQPQHF
TRBV27	16	TRBJ2-2	.	TRBD2	TGTGCCAGCAGTTCACCCCCGACTAGCGGGATGGGGGAGCTGTTTTTT	CASSSPPTSGMGELFF
TRBV10-2	13	TRBJ2-5	.	.	TGCGCCAGCAGGCAATTGGGGGGAGAGACCCAGTACTTC	CASRQLGGETQYF
TRBV6-6	15	TRBJ2-7	.	TRBD1	TGTGCCAGCAGTTACTCACAGGGGATAGTATCTGAGCAGTACTTC	CASSYSQGIVSEQYF
TRBV6-5	13	TRBJ2-7	.	TRBD1	TGTGCCAGCAGTTCTAACCGGGACAGGGACTTATTCTTC	CASSSNRDRDLFF
TRBV6-5	14	TRBJ2-7	once	TRBD2	TGTGCCAGCGGGGTTCTAGCGGATCATTACGAGCAGTACTTC	CASGVLADHYEQYF
TRBV7-8	15	TRBJ1-4	.	TRBD1	TGTGCCAGCACCTTGGCCGGGACAGGGGCCGAAAAACTGTTTTTT	CASTLAGTGAEKLFF
TRBV10-3	15	TRBJ2-7	.	.	TGTGCCATCAGTGCCCGGGACACCACCCCCTACGAGCAGTACTTC	CAISARDTTPYEQYF
TRBV29-1	13	TRBJ2-7	.	TRBD2	TGCAGCGTTAGCGGGGGGACGCTAAACGAGCAGTACTTC	CSVSGGTLNEQYF
TRBV19	13	TRBJ1-2	.	.	TGTGCCAGTAGTAGACAGGAGTCCGCTGGCTACACCTTC	CASSRQESAGYTF
TRBV7-6	15	TRBJ2-7	.	TRBD1	TGTGCCAGCAGCGCTTCGACAGGGTCTACCTACGAGCAGTACTTC	CASSASTGSTYEQYF
TRBV6-5	13	TRBJ1-2	.	.	TGTGCCAGCAGTTACTCCGGACTCTATGGCTACACCTTC	CASSYSGLYGYTF